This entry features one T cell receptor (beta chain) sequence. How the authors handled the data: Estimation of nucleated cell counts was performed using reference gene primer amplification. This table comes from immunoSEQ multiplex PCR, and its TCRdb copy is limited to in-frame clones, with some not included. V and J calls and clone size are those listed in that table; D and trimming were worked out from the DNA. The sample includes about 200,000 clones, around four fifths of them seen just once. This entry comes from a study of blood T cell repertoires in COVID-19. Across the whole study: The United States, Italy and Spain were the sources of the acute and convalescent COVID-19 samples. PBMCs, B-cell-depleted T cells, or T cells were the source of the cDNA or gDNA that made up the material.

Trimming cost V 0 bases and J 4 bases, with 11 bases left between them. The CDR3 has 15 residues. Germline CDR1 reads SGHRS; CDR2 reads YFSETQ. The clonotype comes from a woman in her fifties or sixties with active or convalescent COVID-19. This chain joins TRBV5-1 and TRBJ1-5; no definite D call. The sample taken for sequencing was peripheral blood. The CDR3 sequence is CASSLGPLANQPQHF. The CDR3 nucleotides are TGCGCCAGCAGCTTGGGACCTTTAGCAAATCAGCCCCAGCATTTT. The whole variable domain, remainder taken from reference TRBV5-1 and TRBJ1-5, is KAGVTQTPRYLIKTRGQQVTLSCSPISGHRSVSWYQQTPGQGLQFLFEYFSETQRNKGNFPGRFSGRQFSNSRSEMNVSTLELGDSALYLCASSLGPLANQPQHFGDGTRLSIL.